The sequence of this TCR beta chain was determined in a study of T cell changes during pregnancy in multiple sclerosis. Repertoires were generated with immunoSEQ multiplex PCR, while TCRdb's copy carries only in-frame clones and drops some. Altogether 15,000 to 20,000 clones are present, 88% being singletons, with the ten largest covering over 9.5%. V shed 8 bases, J shed 4 bases, and the junction held 11 bases outside the gene matches. This CDR3 has 15 residues. The germline V gene has CDR1 MNHEY and CDR2 SMNVEV (reference sequence). Here the sequenced sample was CD8+ T cells from peripheral blood mononuclear cells, taken after pregnancy. The chain has TRBV27 and TRBJ2-1, with 7 bases fitting TRBD2. The TCR was taken from a female donor in good health, enrolled as a control in a pregnancy study. The CDR3 protein is CASSSLAAGYNEQFF. The CDR3 nucleotides read TGTGCCAGCTCCTCGCTAGCGGCTGGTTACAATGAGCAGTTCTTC.